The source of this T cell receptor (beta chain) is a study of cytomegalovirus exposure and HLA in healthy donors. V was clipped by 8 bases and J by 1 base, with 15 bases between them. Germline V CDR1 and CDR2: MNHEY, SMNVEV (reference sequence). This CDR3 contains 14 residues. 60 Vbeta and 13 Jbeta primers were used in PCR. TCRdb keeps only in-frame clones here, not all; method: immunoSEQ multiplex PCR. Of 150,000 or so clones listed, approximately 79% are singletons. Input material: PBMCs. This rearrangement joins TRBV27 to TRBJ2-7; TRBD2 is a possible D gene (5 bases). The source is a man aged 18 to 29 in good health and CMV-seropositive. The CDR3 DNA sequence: TGTGCCAGCCGTGGACTCCAAGTATCCTACGAGCAGTACTTC. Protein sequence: CASRGLQVSYEQYF.